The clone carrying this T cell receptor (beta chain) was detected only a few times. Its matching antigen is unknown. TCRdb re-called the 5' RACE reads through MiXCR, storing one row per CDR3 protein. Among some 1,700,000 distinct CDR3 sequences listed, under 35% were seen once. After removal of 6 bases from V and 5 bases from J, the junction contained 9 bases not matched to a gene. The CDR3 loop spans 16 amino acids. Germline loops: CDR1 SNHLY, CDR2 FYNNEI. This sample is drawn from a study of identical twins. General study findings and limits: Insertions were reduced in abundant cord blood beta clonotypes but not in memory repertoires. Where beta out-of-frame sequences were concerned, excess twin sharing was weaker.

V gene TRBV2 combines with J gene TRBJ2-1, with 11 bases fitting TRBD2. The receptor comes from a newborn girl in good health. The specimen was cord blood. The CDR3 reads CASSPISGRAHNEQFF. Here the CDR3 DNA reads TGTGCCAGCAGCCCGATTAGCGGGAGGGCCCACAATGAGCAGTTCTTC.